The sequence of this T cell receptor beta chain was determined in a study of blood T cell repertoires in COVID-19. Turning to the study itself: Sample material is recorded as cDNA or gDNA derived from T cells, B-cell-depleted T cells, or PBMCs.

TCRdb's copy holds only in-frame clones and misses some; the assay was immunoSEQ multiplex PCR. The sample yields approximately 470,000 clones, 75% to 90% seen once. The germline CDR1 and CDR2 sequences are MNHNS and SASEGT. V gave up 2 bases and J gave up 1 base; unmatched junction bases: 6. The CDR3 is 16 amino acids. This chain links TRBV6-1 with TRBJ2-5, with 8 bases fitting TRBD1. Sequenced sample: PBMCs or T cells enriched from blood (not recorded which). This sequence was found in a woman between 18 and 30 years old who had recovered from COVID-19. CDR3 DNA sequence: TGTGCCAGCAGTGAACGGTTAGGGACAGGCCAAGAGACCCAGTACTTC. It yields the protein CASSERLGTGQETQYF.